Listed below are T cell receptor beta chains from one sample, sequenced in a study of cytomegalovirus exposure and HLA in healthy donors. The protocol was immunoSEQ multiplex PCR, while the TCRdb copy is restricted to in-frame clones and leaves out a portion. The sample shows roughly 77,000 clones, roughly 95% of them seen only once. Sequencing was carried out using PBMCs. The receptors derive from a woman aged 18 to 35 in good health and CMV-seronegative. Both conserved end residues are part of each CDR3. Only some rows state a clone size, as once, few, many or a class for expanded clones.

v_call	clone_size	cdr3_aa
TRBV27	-	CASSLFGGNYGYTF
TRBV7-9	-	CASSLQDTQYF
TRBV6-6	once	CASSSARTANYGYTF
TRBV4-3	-	CASSQDPQRGYGYTF
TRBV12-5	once	CASGFDGTSGRRLGSYNEQFF
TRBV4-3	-	CASSQRSGSAYNEQFF
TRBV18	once	CASSPPKTGRSDEKLFF
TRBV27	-	CASSLSTTWGQETQYF
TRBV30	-	CAWSGQDSAYNEQFF
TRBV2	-	CASTPGMAKNIQYF
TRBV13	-	CASSSTTRAYF
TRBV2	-	CASSTQGRDTEAFF
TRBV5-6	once	CASSLGGEETQYF
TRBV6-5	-	CASSSDRGRAEAFF
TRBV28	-	CASRTPPGQGYGYTF
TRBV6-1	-	CASRRGGSTDTQYF
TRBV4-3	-	CASSQEVPSRGLGTDTQYF
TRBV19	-	CASSTPQGAYRYEQYF
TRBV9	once	CASSEAGLPNSPLHF
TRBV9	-	CASSVAGGAHGATNEKLFF
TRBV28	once	CATEPQVYGYTF
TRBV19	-	CASSHIQVPGANVLTF
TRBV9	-	CASSGSPRGNEQFF
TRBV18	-	CASSPTGGGNQPQHF
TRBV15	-	CATSREGGRPSSYEQYF
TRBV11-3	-	CASSLDRDRQETQYF
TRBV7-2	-	CASSLALLGTGLYEQYF
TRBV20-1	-	CSANPGAEQFF
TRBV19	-	CASSFRTTEGDTQYF
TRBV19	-	CASSDFINTDTQYF
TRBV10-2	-	CASSDTAGGSYNEQFF
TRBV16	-	CASSTGLAKNIQYF
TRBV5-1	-	CASSLDGAYGYTF
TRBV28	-	CASTPGTGARYTIYF
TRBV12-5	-	CASGLSLQGHNTEAFF
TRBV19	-	CASSMRGAGYGYTF
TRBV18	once	CASSRDKGNTEAFF
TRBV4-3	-	CASSHRWDSEKLFF
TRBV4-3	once	CASSRSVGQLNTEAFF
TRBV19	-	CASSIWTGLAGGPGELFF
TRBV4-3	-	CASSQDPGYGGYTF
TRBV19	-	CASSMHRGQGQPQHF
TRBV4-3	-	CASSQGWQGGQPQHF
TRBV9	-	CASSVEGDTEAFF
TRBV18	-	CASSRTDGNTEAFF
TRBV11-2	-	CASSAPLGLVSGELFF
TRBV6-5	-	CASSYQGTGKPKAFF
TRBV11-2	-	CASSPGGSMNTEAFF
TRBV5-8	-	CASSLGHPTWAEAFF
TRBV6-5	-	CASGSTNEKLFF
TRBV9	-	CASSQTSAQETQYF
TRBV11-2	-	CASSLEGGFSYEQYF
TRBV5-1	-	CASSREGSSGYTF
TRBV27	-	CASKGRGERGTDTQYF
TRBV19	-	CASSVQGLRPYTF
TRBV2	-	CASSPTGNTEAFF
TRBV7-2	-	CASSLAPGQRETQYF
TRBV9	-	CASTPFSDTETQYF
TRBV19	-	CASSIGTSGGTYEQYF
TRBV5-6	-	CASSFRQGVANEKLFF